Listed below are T cell receptor beta chains from one sample, sequenced in a study of blood T cell repertoires in COVID-19. Measured with immunoSEQ multiplex PCR; TCRdb has only the in-frame clones, and not every one. This sample has over 200,000 clones, with about 88% found just once. The sample taken for sequencing was peripheral blood. The receptors were sampled from a man aged 40-49 years with active or convalescent COVID-19. The conserved cysteine and the conserved F or W are not part of the CDR3 here.

CDR3 length	J gene	V gene	CDR3 protein
12	TRBJ2-1	TRBV5-6	ASSGGTGDNEQF
12	TRBJ2-5	TRBV2	ASSVGTGGETQY
13	TRBJ2-2	TRBV10-2	ASSDGLTNTGELF
12	TRBJ2-5	TRBV19	ASSPLAGTETQY
13	TRBJ2-1	TRBV9	ASSARLAGADEQF
12	TRBJ2-5	TRBV30	AWSVEAGVETQY
14	TRBJ2-1	TRBV5-4	ASSGRQGTTYNEQF
11	TRBJ1-1	TRBV9	ASSVARSTEAF
17	TRBJ2-7	TRBV6-6	ASSRRTVGLADLTYEQY
10	TRBJ1-1	TRBV7-8	ASRQGDTEAF
13	TRBJ1-1	TRBV4-1	ASSQVTGDGTEAF
13	TRBJ2-7	TRBV9	ASSVEETGAYEQY
13	TRBJ1-3	TRBV4-1	ASSPTGTSGNTIY
10	TRBJ2-7	TRBV29-1	SVGWGPNEQY
14	TRBJ2-7	TRBV27	ASSLSGSASSYEQY
12	TRBJ1-5	TRBV7-2	ASSYDRGLKPQH
18	TRBJ2-2	TRBV10-3	AISESSGRHHQSNTGELF
11	TRBJ2-7	TRBV6-1	ASSEGAFYEQY
15	TRBJ1-5	TRBV21-1	ASSKAPKLRSNQPQH
11	TRBJ1-5	TRBV10-1	ASSGSGNQPQH
17	TRBJ2-3	TRBV7-9	ASSLEQPLVYTSTDTQY
14	TRBJ1-4	TRBV5-1	ASSLDRGGTNEKLF
12	TRBJ1-5	TRBV27	ASSGTGGHQPQH
12	TRBJ1-1	TRBV2	ASSLTQGVTEAF
13	TRBJ2-5	TRBV5-1	ASSLESHRGETQY
10	TRBJ1-1	TRBV19	AATGEYTEAF
13	TRBJ1-4	TRBV4-1	ASSQVAGQGEKLF
9	TRBJ1-4	TRBV5-4	ASSSNEKLF
14	TRBJ2-1	TRBV19	ASSPGLAGGYNEQF
13	TRBJ2-7	TRBV19	ASSIGSGGVYEQY
11	TRBJ1-1	TRBV30	AWSFGMNTEAF
12	TRBJ2-7	TRBV18	ASSPLKGGGEQY
11	TRBJ2-5	TRBV3-1/TRBV3-2	ASSQSGEETQY
10	TRBJ1-5	TRBV2	ASGPGGSAQH
12	TRBJ2-3	TRBV6-4	ASSDSGVTDTQY
12	TRBJ2-7	TRBV10-2	ASSFAGVRYEQY
14	TRBJ2-7	TRBV4-1	ASSPTPKGHFYEQY
9	TRBJ1-6	TRBV5-1	ASSSTGPLH
12	TRBJ1-2	TRBV11-2	ASSSGKGSYGYT
11	TRBJ1-2	TRBV5-1	ASSPGHQYGYT
9	TRBJ1-3	TRBV27	ASSSGNTIY
11	TRBJ1-5	TRBV7-9	ASSTQGNQPQH
13	TRBJ2-1	TRBV27	ASALLWRADNEQF
13	TRBJ2-7	TRBV27	ASSPNGHWAYEQY
13	TRBJ1-1	TRBV3-1/TRBV3-2	ASSQDARGRTEAF
14	TRBJ2-1	TRBV18	ASSPRGAGDANEQF
8	TRBJ2-1	TRBV29-1	SAGTSGEF
13	TRBJ1-2	TRBV27	ASSLIGTALYGYT
12	TRBJ2-1	TRBV6-5	ASSYSGAYNEQF
12	TRBJ1-4	TRBV11-3	ASSFVATNEKLF
13	TRBJ1-2	TRBV4-1	ASSQGQASDYGYT
13	TRBJ2-3	TRBV5-1	ASSAGHQGSDTQY
14	TRBJ2-7	TRBV6-1	ASSGLAGDALDEQY
11	TRBJ1-1	TRBV7-2	ASNERGSSEAF